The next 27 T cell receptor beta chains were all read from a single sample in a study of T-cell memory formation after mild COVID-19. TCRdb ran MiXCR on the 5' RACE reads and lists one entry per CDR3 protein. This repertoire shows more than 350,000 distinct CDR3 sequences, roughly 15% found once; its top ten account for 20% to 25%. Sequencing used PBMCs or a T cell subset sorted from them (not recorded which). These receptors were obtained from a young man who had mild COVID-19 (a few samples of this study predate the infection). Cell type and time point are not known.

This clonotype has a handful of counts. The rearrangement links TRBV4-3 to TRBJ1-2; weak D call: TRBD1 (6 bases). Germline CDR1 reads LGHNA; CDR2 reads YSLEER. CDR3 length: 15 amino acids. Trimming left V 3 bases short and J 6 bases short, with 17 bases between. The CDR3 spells CASSHPGGARDGYTF. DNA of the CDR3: TGCGCCAGCAGCCATCCGGGGGGGGCGCGGGATGGCTACACCTTC.

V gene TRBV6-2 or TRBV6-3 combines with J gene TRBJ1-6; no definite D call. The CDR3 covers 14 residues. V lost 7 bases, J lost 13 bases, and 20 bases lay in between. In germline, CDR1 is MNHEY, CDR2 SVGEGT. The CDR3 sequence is CASTLGGPRMPLHF. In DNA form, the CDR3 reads TGTGCCAGCACCCTCGGCGGCCCCAGAATGCCCCTCCACTTT.

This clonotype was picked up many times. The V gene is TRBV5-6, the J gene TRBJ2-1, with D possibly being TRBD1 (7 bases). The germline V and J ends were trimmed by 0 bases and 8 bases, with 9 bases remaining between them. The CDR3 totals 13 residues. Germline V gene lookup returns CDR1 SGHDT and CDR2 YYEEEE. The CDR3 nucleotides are TGTGCCAGCAGCTTGGGCAGGGGGGATGAGCAGTTCTTC. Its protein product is CASSLGRGDEQFF.

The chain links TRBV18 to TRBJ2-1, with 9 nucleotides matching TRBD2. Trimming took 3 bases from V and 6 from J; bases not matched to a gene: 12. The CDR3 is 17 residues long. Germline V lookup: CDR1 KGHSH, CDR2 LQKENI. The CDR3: CASSPGIAGDSSNEQFF. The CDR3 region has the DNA TGTGCCAGCTCACCCGGGATAGCGGGGGACTCAAGCAATGAGCAGTTCTTC.

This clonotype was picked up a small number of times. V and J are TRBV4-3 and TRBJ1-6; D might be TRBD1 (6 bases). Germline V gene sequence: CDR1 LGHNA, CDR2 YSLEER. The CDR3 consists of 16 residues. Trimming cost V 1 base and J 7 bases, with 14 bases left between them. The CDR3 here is CASSQGQEIANSPLHF. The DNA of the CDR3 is TGCGCCAGCAGCCAAGGACAGGAAATCGCGAATTCACCCCTCCACTTT.

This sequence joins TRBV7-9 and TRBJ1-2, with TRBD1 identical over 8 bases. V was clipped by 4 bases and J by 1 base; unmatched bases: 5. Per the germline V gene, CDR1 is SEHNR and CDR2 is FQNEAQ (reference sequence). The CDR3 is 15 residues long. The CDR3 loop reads CASSSRTGNNYGYTF. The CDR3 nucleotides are TGTGCCAGCAGCTCAAGGACAGGGAATAACTATGGCTACACCTTC.

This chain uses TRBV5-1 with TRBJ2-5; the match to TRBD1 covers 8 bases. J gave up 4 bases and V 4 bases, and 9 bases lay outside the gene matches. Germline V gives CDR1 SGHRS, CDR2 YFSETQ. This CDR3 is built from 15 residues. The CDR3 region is CASSTTGTGRETQYF. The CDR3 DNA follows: TGCGCCAGCAGCACCACCGGGACAGGAAGAGAGACCCAGTACTTC. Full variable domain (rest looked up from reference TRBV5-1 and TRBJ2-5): KAGVTQTPRYLIKTRGQQVTLSCSPISGHRSVSWYQQTPGQGLQFLFEYFSETQRNKGNFPGRFSGRQFSNSRSEMNVSTLELGDSALYLCASSTTGTGRETQYFGPGTRLLVL.

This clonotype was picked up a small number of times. The CDR3 nucleotides are TGTGCCAGCAGCCGCCCAGTCCAAGAGACCCAGTACTTC. It translates to CASSRPVQETQYF. The chain is built from TRBV7-2 and TRBJ2-5; no definite D call. Trimming cost V 5 bases and J 1 base, with 8 bases left between them. The CDR3 runs 13 residues. Germline V gene data show CDR1 as SGHTA and CDR2 as FQGNSA.

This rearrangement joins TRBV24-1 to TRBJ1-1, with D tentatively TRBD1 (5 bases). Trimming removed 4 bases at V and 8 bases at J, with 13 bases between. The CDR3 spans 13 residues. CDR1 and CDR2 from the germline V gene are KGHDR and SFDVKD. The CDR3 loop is CATSEHSGGEAFF. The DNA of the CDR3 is TGTGCCACCAGTGAACACTCCGGGGGGGAAGCTTTCTTT.

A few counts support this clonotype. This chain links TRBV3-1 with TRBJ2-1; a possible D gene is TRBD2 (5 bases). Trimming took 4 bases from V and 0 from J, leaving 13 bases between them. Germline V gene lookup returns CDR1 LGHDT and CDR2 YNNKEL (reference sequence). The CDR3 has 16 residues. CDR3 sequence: CASSPFGVHSYNEQFF. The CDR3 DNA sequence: TGTGCCAGCAGCCCTTTCGGGGTCCACTCCTACAATGAGCAGTTCTTC.

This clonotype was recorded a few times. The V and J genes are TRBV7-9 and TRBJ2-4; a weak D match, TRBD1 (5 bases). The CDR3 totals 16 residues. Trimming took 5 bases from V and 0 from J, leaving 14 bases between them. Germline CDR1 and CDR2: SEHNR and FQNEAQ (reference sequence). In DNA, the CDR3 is TGTGCCAGCAGCCCGACAGAACTCCTAGCCAAAAACATTCAGTACTTC. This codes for CASSPTELLAKNIQYF.

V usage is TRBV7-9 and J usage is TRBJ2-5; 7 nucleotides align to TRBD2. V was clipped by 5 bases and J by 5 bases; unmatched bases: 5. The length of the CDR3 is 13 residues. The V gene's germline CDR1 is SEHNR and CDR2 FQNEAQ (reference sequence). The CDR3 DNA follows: TGTGCCAGCAGCCCCGAAGCGGGGGAGACCCAGTACTTC. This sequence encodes CASSPEAGETQYF.

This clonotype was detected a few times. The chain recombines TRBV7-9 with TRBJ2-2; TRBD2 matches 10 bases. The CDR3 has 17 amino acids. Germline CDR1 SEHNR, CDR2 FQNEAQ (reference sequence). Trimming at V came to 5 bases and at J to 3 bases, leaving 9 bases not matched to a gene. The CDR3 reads CASSGRTSGPYTGELFF. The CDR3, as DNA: TGTGCCAGCAGCGGGAGGACTAGCGGACCCTACACCGGGGAGCTGTTTTTT.

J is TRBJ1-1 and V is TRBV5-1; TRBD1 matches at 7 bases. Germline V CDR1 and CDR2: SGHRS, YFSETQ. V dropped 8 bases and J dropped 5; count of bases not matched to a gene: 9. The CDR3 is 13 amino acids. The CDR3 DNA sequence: TGCGCCAGTCGACTGATGGACAGGACTGAAGCTTTCTTT. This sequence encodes CASRLMDRTEAFF.

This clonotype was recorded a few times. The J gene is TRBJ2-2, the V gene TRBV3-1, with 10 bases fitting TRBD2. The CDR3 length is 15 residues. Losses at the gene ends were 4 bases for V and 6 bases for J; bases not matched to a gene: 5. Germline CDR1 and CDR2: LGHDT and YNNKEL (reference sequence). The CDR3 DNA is TGTGCCAGCAGCCGGAGGAGCGGGGGGGCCGGGGAGCTGTTTTTT. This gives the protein CASSRRSGGAGELFF.

The CDR3 region has the DNA TGTGCCAGCAGCTTTGGACAGGGCGAGCAGTACGTC. Amino acids: CASSFGQGEQYV. The chain links TRBV5-6 to TRBJ2-7; 8 bases line up with TRBD1. V was clipped by 2 bases and J by 6 bases; unmatched bases: 1. The length of the CDR3 is 12 residues. Germline V lookup: CDR1 SGHDT, CDR2 YYEEEE.

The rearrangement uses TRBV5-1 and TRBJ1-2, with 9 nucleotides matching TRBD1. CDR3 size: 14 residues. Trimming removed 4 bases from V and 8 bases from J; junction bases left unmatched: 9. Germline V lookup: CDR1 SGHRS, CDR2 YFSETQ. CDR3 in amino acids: CASSVGGQGIGYTF. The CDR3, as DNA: TGCGCCAGCAGCGTAGGCGGACAGGGGATCGGCTACACCTTC.

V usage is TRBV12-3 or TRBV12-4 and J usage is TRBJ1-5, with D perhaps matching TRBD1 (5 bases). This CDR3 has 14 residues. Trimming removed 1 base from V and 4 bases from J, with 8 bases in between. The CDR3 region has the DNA TGTGCCAGCAGTTTAGTGGGGGTTAATCAGCCCCAGCATTTT. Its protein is CASSLVGVNQPQHF.

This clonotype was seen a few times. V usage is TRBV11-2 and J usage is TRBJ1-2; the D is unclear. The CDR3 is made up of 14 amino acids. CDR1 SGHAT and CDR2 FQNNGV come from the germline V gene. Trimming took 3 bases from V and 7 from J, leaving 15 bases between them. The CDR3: CASSFAAPGSGYTF. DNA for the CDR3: TGTGCCAGCAGCTTTGCCGCCCCGGGGAGTGGCTACACCTTC.

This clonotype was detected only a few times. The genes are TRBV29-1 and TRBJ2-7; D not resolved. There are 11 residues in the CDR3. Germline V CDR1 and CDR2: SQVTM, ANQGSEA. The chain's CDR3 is CSASVRYEQYF. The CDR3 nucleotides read TGCAGTGCCAGCGTACGCTACGAGCAGTACTTC.

CDR3 DNA: TGCGCCAGCAGCCCACAGGGGCACGGCTACACCTTC. The encoded protein is CASSPQGHGYTF. This sequence joins TRBV4-1 and TRBJ1-2; 7 bases line up with TRBD1. V shed 4 bases, J shed 8 bases, and the junction held 4 bases outside the gene matches. Germline V CDR1 and CDR2: MGHRA, YSYEKL. This CDR3 region has 12 residues.

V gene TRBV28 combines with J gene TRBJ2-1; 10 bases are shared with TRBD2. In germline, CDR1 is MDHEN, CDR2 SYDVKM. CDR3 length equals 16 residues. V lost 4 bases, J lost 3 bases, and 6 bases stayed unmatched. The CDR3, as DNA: TGTGCCAGCAGTTCATCTAGCGGGGGTCTCTACAATGAGCAGTTCTTC. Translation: CASSSSSGGLYNEQFF.

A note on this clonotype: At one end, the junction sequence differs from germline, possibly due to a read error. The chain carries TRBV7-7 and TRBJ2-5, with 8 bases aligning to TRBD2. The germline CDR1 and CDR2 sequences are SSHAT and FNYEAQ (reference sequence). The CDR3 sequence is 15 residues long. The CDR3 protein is CASSLAGRPQETQYF. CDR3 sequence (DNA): TGTGCTAGCAGCTTAGCGGGACGCCCACAAGAGACCCAGTACTTC. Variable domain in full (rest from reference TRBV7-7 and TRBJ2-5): GAGVSQSPRYKVTKRGQDVTLRCDPISSHATLYWYQQALGQGPEFLTYFNYEAQPDKSGLPSDRFSAERPEGSISTLTIQRTEQRDSAMYRCASSLAGRPQETQYFGPGTRLLVL.

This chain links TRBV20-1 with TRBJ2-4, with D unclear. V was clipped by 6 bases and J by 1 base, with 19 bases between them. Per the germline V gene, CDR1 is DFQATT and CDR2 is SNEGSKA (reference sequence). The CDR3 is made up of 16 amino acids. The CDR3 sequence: CSASLTELWAKNIQYF. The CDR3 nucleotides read TGCAGTGCAAGCTTGACCGAGTTGTGGGCCAAAAACATTCAGTACTTC.

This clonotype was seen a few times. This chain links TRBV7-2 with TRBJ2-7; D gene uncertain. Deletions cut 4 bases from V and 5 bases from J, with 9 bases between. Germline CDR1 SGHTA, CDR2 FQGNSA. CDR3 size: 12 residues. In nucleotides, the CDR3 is TGTGCCAGCAGCTCTCCCTGGGACGAGCAGTACTTC. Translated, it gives CASSSPWDEQYF.

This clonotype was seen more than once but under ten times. CDR3 protein: CASSLRTGGSNTGELFF. The CDR3 DNA sequence: TGTGCCAGCAGTTTACGGACAGGGGGTTCGAACACCGGGGAGCTGTTTTTT. The V gene is TRBV6-2 or TRBV6-3, the J gene TRBJ2-2; TRBD1 matches at 10 bases. Germline V lookup: CDR1 MNHEY, CDR2 SVGEGT. Unmatched junction bases numbered 5, after V lost 4 bases and J lost 0 bases. The CDR3 runs to 17 residues.

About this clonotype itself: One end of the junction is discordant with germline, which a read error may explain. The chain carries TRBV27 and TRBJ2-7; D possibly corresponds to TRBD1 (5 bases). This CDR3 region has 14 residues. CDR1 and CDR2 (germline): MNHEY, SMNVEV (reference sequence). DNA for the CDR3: TGTGCCAGCAGTTTATCGGGGCAGGTCTACCAGCAGTACTTC. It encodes CASSLSGQVYQQYF.